The present entry profiles one TCR beta chain with its context. Some clones are missing from TCRdb's copy, which holds only in-frame ones; the method was immunoSEQ multiplex PCR. This sample has fewer than 45,000 clones; around two thirds occur once, and the top ten carry about 18%. This entry belongs to a study of OX40 agonist ivuxolimab in advanced cancers. This CDR3 is 15 amino acids long. Germline V gives CDR1 SGDLS, CDR2 YYNGEE. Deletions cut 4 bases from V and 1 base from J, with 9 bases between. The source of this sequence is an adult with an advanced solid tumor such as melanoma, head and neck, liver or kidney cancer. The material sequenced was CD4+ or CD8+ T cells sorted from blood, taken in a trial of the OX40 agonist ivuxolimab. V gene TRBV9 combines with J gene TRBJ2-6; D might be TRBD2 (5 bases). DNA for the CDR3: TGTGCCAGCAGCCCTAGGAGGTCTGGGGCCAACGTCCTGACTTTC. Residues: CASSPRRSGANVLTF. Full variable domain (rest looked up from reference TRBV9 and TRBJ2-6): DSGVTQTPKHLITATGQRVTLRCSPRSGDLSVYWYQQSLDQGLQFLIQYYNGEERAKGNILERFSAQQFPDLHSELNLSSLELGDSALYFCASSPRRSGANVLTFGAGSRLTVL.